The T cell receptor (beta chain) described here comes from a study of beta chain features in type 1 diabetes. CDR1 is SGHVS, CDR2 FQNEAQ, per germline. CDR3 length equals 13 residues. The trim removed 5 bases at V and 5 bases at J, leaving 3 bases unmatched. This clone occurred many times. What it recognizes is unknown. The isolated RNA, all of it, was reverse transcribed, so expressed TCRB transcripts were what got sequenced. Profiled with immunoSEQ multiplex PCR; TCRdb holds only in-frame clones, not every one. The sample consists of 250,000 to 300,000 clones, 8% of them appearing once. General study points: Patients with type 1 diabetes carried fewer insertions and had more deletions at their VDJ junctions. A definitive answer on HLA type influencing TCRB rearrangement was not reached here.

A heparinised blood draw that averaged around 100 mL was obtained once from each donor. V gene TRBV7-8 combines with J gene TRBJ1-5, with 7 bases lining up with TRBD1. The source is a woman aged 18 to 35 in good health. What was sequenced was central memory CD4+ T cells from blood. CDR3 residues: CASSTDRHQPQHF. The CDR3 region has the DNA TGTGCCAGCAGCACGGACAGGCATCAGCCCCAGCATTTT.